This T cell receptor beta chain was sequenced in a study of Ad26.COV2.S vaccination and SARS-CoV-2 variants. About the study: Donor had been placed in the Ad26.COV2.S arm of the COV1001 trial. Each vaccinee took Ad26.COV2.S intramuscularly, once or twice 56 days apart. Study-wide results and caveats: Possible underestimation of total T cell responses by the TCR breadth and depth analyses was noted. Substantial breadth was reportedly displayed by spike-specific CD8+ and CD4+ T cell responses after vaccination.

Turning to this clone: Its specificity is unknown.

Trimming removed 4 bases from V and 4 bases from J; junction bases left unmatched: 15. Germline CDR1 is ENHRY and CDR2 is SYGVKD. The length of the CDR3 is 18 residues. This table comes from immunoSEQ multiplex PCR, and its TCRdb copy is limited to in-frame clones, with some not included. The sample includes some 420,000 clones, roughly 90% of them seen just once. Stated treatment: over 15 received Ad26.COV2.S at low or high dose, single or two shots; roughly five received placebo; per-sample allocation not given. Specimen acquisition occurred on day 63 following the initial vaccine or placebo injection.

J is TRBJ1-2 and V is TRBV10-3, with 10 bases that match TRBD1. Material: peripheral blood, obtained in a trial of Ad26.COV2.S vaccine versus placebo. The receptor was derived from a person between 18 and 65 years old who received the Ad26.COV2.S COVID-19 vaccine or a placebo. The CDR3 here is CAISAPGQGRTTFYGYTF. The CDR3 region has the DNA TGTGCCATCAGTGCGCCGGGACAGGGGCGAACCACCTTCTATGGCTACACCTTC.